This entry describes one T cell receptor beta chain. The antigen is not known. A much bigger clone sits one base away, suggesting this may be a read error. This entry comes from a study of T cells in Graves' hyperthyroidism and ophthalmopathy. Whole-study findings and limits: Appearing also in blood were most of the thyroid clonotypes expanded above 0.001.

It was RNA transcripts that yielded the amplified TCR beta CDR3 regions. RT-PCR in the first round (using the HTBI primer set) targeted the TCR CDR3. Each CDR3 protein is one row after TCRdb ran MiXCR on the multiplex PCR reads. The sample shows 560,000 or so distinct CDR3 sequences, around 46% of them seen only once. Sequenced sample: peripheral blood or thyroid tissue (not recorded which). The source of this sequence is a woman between 18 and 29 years old with Graves' hyperthyroidism.

The CDR3 protein is CASSLLQGANSPLHF. The CDR3 region has the DNA TGTGCCAGCAGCTTACTACAGGGGGCTAATTCACCCCTCCACTTT. The chain recombines TRBV7-9 with TRBJ1-6, with 9 bases identical to TRBD1. Germline trimming cut 2 bases from V and 6 bases from J; bases unmatched to any gene: 2. This CDR3 has 15 residues. Germline CDR1 reads SEHNR; CDR2 reads FQNEAQ (reference sequence).